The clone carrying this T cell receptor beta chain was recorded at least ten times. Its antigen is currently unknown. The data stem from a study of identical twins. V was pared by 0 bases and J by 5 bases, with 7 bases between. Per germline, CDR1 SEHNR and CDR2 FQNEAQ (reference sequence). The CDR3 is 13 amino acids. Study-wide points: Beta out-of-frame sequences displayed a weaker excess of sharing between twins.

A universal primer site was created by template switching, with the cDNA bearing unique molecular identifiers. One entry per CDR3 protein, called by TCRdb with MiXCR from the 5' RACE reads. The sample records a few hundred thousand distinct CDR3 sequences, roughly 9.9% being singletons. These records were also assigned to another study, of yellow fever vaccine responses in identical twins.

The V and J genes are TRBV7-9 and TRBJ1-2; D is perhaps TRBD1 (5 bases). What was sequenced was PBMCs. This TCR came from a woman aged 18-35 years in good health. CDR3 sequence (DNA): TGTGCCAGCAGCTTAGCAGGGGTATATGGCTACACCTTC. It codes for CASSLAGVYGYTF. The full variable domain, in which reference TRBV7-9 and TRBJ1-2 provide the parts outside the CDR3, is DTGVSQNPRHKITKRGQNVTFRCDPISEHNRLYWYRQTLGQGPEFLTYFQNEAQLEKSRLLSDRFSAERPKGSFSTLEIQRTEQGDSAMYLCASSLAGVYGYTFGSGTRLTVV.